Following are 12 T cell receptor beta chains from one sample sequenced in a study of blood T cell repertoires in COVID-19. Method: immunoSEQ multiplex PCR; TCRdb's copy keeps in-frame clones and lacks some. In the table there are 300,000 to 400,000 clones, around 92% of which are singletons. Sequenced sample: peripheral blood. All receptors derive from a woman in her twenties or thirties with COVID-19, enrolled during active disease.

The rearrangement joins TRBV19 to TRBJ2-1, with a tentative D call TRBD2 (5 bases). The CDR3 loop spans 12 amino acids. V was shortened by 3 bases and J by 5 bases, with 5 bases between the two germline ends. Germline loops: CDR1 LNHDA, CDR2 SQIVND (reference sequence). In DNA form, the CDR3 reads TGTGCCAGTAGTATCGGGAACAATGAGCAGTTCTTC. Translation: CASSIGNNEQFF.

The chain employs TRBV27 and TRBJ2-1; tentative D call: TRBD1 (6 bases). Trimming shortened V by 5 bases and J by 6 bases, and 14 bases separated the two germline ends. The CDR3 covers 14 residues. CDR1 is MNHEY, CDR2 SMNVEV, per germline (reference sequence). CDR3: CASSTQGRVNEQFF. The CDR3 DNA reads TGTGCCAGCAGTACACAGGGTCGGGTCAATGAGCAGTTCTTC.

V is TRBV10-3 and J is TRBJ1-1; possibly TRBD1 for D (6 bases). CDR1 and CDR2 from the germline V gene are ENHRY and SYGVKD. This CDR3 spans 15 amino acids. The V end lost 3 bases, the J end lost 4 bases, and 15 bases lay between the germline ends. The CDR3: CAISDSTGLGTEAFF. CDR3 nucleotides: TGTGCCATCAGTGATTCTACAGGGTTGGGCACTGAAGCTTTCTTT.

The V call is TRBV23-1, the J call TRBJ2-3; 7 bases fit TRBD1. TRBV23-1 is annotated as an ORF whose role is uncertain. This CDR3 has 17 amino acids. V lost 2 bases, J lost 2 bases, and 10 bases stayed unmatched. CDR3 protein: CASSQPGQPLYTDTQYF. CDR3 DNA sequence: TGCGCCAGCAGTCAACCGGGACAGCCATTGTACACAGATACGCAGTATTTT.

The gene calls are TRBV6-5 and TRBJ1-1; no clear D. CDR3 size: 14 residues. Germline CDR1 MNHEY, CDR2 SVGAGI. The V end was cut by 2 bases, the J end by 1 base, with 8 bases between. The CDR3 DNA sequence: TGTGCCAGCAGTTACCAACTGAGGAACACTGAAGCTTTCTTT. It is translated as CASSYQLRNTEAFF.

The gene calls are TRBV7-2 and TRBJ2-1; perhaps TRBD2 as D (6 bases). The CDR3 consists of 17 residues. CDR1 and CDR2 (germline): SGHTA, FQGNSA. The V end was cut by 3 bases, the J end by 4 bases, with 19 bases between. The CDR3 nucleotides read TGTGCCAGCAGCTTCGGGACGGTGGCGGGGAGATACAATGAGCAGTTCTTC. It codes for CASSFGTVAGRYNEQFF.

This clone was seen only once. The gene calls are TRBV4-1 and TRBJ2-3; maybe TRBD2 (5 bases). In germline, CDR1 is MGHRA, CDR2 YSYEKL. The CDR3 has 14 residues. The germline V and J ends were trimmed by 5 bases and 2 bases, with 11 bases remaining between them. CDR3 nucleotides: TGCGCCAGCAGCTTCGGGGATTACACAGATACGCAGTATTTT. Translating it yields CASSFGDYTDTQYF.

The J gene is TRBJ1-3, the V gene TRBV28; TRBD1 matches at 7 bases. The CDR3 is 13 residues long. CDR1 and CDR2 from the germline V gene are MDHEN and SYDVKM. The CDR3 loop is CASGTGAGNTIYF. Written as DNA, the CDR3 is TGTGCTAGCGGTACAGGGGCCGGAAACACCATATATTTT.

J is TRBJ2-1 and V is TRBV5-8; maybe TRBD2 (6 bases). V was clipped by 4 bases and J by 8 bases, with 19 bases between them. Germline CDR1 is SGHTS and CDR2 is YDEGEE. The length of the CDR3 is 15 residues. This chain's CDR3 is CASSPTSFYNHEQFF. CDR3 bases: TGTGCCAGCAGCCCTACTAGCTTTTATAACCATGAGCAGTTCTTC.

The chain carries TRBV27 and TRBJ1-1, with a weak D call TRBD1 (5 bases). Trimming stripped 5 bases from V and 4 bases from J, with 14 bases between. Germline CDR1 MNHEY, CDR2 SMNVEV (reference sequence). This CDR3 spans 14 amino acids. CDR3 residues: CASSPGDGITEAFF. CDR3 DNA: TGTGCCAGCAGTCCGGGGGATGGGATCACTGAAGCTTTCTTT.

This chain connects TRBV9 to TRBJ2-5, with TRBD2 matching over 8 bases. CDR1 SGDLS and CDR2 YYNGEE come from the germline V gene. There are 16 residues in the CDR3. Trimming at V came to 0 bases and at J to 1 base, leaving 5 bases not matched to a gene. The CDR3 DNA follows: TGTGCCAGCAGCGTAGATGGTAGCGGGGCCCAAGAGACCCAGTACTTC. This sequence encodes CASSVDGSGAQETQYF. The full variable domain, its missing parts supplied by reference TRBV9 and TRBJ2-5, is DSGVTQTPKHLITATGQRVTLRCSPRSGDLSVYWYQQSLDQGLQFLIQYYNGEERAKGNILERFSAQQFPDLHSELNLSSLELGDSALYFCASSVDGSGAQETQYFGPGTRLLVL.

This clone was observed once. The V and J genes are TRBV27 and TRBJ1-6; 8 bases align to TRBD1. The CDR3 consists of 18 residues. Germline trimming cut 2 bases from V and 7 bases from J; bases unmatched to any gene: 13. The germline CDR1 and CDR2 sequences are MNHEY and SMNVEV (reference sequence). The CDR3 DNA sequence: TGTGCCAGCAGTTTAAGGGCAGGCGGACAGGGACAAAATTCACCCCTCCACTTT. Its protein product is CASSLRAGGQGQNSPLHF.